Listed below are T cell receptor beta chains from one sample, sequenced in a study of cytomegalovirus exposure and HLA in healthy donors. Sequencing was performed with immunoSEQ multiplex PCR; in TCRdb, only in-frame clones are kept and a portion is missing. The sample shows about 150,000 clones, around 80% of them seen only once. The sample was PBMCs. Receptors originate from a woman aged 40 to 55 in good health and CMV-seronegative. Each CDR3 is given without its conserved first and last residue.

V gene | CDR3 protein
TRBV2 | ASSGIAGGDTQY
TRBV9 | ASSAQGHSNQPQH
TRBV9 | ASSYLGTVRSGNTIY
TRBV6-4 | ASTSVTTDTQY
TRBV28 | ASSFYSGDNQPQH
TRBV11-3 | ASSFEANEKLF
TRBV9 | ASSVGLAATGELF
TRBV28 | ASSLGRPGNTIY
TRBV28 | ASTRREDSPLH
TRBV29-1 | SDSGTGTTDTQY
TRBV28 | ASRATSGGTPSYNEQF
TRBV6-4 | ASSEGLAEATGELF
TRBV5-4 | ASSGGTGLLEQY
TRBV28 | ASSSTLVSYGYT
TRBV2 | ASSEYGRGTEAF
TRBV5-5 | ASSYGLAGVDEQF
TRBV7-2 | ASSQAGQGVQETQY
TRBV7-9 | SSSQGIRGQDEKLF
TRBV7-2 | ASSLDRSMEYEQY
TRBV2 | ASSEQGAANEKLF
TRBV12-5 | ASGLVFRDRYGELF
TRBV6-5 | ASTPGTGRGETQY
TRBV11-2 | ASSYRLAENIQY
TRBV2 | ASSDPVQPPYEQY